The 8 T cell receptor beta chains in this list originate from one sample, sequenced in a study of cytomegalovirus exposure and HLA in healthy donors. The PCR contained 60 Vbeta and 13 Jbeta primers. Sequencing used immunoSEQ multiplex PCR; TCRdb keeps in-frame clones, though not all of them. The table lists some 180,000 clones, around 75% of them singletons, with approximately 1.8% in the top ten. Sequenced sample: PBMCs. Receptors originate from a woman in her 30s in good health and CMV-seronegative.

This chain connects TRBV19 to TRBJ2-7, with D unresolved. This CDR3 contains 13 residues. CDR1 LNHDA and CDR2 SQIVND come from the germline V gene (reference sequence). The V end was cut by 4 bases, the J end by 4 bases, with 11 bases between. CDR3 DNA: TGTGCCAGTAGTAATCCCCCGGGTTACGAGCAGTACTTC. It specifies CASSNPPGYEQYF.

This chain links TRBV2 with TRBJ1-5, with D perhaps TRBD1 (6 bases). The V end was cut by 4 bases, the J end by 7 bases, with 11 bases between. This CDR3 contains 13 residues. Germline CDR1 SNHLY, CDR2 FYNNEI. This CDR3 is CASSVDRRQPQHF. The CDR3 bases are TGTGCCAGCAGTGTTGACAGGAGGCAGCCCCAGCATTTT.

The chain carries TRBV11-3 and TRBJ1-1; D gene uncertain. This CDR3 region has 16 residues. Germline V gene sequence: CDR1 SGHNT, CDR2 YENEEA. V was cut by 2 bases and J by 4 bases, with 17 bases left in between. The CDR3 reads CASSLNPPGTGTEAFF. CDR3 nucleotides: TGTGCCAGCAGCTTAAATCCCCCCGGCACGGGCACTGAAGCTTTCTTT.

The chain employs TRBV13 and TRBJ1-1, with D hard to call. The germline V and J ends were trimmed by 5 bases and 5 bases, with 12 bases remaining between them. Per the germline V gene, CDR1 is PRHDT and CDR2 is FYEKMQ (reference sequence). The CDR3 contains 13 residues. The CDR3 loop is CASSPTSGTEAFF. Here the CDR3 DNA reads TGTGCCAGCAGCCCTACGTCCGGGACTGAAGCTTTCTTT.

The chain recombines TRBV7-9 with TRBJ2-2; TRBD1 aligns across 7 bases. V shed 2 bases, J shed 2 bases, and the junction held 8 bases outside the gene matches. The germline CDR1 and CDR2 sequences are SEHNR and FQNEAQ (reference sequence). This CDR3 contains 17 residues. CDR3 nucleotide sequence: TGTGCCAGCAGCTTAAGTTTAGGGGGCGCAAACACCGGGGAGCTGTTTTTT. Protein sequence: CASSLSLGGANTGELFF.

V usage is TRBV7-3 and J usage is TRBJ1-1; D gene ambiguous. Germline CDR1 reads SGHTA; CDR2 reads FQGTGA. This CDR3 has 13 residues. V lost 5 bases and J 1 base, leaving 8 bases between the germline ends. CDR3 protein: CASSLRANTEAFF. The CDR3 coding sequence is TGTGCCAGCAGCCTAAGGGCGAACACTGAAGCTTTCTTT. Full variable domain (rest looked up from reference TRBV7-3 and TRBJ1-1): GAGVSQTPSNKVTEKGKYVELRCDPISGHTALYWYRQSLGQGPEFLIYFQGTGAADDSGLPNDRFFAVRPEGSVSTLKIQRTERGDSAVYLCASSLRANTEAFFGQGTRLTVV.

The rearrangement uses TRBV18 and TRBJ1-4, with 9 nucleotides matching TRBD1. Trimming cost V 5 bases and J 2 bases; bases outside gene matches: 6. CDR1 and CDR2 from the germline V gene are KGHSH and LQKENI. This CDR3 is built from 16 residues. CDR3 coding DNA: TGTGCCAGCTCAAGGGACAGGGCATCGACTAATGAAAAACTGTTTTTT. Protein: CASSRDRASTNEKLFF.

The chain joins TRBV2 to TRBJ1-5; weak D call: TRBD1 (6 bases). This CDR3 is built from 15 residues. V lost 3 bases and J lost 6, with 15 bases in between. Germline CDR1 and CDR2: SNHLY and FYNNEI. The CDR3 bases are TGTGCCAGCAGTGATCGGGGGGCGGTCATTCAGCCCCAGCATTTT. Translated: CASSDRGAVIQPQHF.